A single T cell receptor (beta chain) is shown here with its context. The PCR ran on 60 Vbeta and 13 Jbeta primers. The repertoire was sequenced with immunoSEQ multiplex PCR; TCRdb's copy has only in-frame clones and lacks some. The repertoire has approximately 120,000 clones, about 76% of them found once; the top ten carry about 12%. This record comes from a study of cytomegalovirus exposure and HLA in healthy donors. Material: PBMCs. The clonotype comes from a woman aged 40 to 55 in good health and CMV-seropositive.

This CDR3 is CATGQDFSYGYTF. The CDR3 nucleotides are TGTGCCACCGGACAGGATTTTAGCTATGGCTACACCTTC. The chain uses TRBV18 and TRBJ1-2, with 7 nucleotides matching TRBD1. This CDR3 region has 13 residues. V lost 10 bases to trimming and J lost 4 bases; unmatched junction nucleotides: 9. Germline V CDR1 and CDR2: KGHSH, LQKENI.